A selection of T cell receptor beta chains follows, all from one sample in a study of T cells in localized non-small cell lung cancer. Repertoires were generated with immunoSEQ multiplex PCR, while TCRdb's copy carries only in-frame clones and drops some. The sample lists over 20,000 clones, 81% occurring once. The source was peripheral blood, collected before any cancer treatment. Receptor source: a man aged 35 to 70 with stage III squamous cell lung carcinoma. Both conserved end residues are part of each CDR3. Fields, in order: V gene, clone size, J gene, D gene, CDR3 DNA, CDR3 protein. A D gene is named only where the DNA matches it firmly. A row's size may be missing; if present it is once, few, many or a size class.

v_gene: TRBV2
abundance: .
j_gene: TRBJ1-3
d_gene: .
CDR3nt: TGTGCCAGCTGTTGGGGCTATGGAGGAAACACCATATATTTT
CDR3aa: CASCWGYGGNTIYF

v_gene: TRBV27
abundance: once
j_gene: TRBJ1-1
d_gene: .
CDR3nt: TGTGCCAGCAATTTACAGGGACCTGGGACTGAAGCTTTCTTT
CDR3aa: CASNLQGPGTEAFF

v_gene: TRBV19
abundance: .
j_gene: TRBJ2-3
d_gene: .
CDR3nt: TGTGCCAGTAGTATAGGAGGTACCGGGTTCGATACGCAGTATTTT
CDR3aa: CASSIGGTGFDTQYF

v_gene: TRBV9
abundance: once
j_gene: TRBJ2-2
d_gene: .
CDR3nt: TGTGCCAGCAGCGGTAGCAGCTTTGACACCGGGGAGCTGTTTTTT
CDR3aa: CASSGSSFDTGELFF

v_gene: TRBV30
abundance: .
j_gene: TRBJ1-6
d_gene: TRBD1
CDR3nt: TGTGCCTCAGGGACAGGGAATTCACCCCTCCACTTT
CDR3aa: CASGTGNSPLHF

v_gene: TRBV18
abundance: .
j_gene: TRBJ1-6
d_gene: .
CDR3nt: TGTGCCAGCTCACCTAGGAGCAGGGATAATTCACCCCTCCACTTT
CDR3aa: CASSPRSRDNSPLHF

v_gene: TRBV11-2
abundance: .
j_gene: TRBJ1-4
d_gene: .
CDR3nt: TGTGCCAGCAGCCCCCCGAGCGGGGAAAAACTGTTTTTT
CDR3aa: CASSPPSGEKLFF

v_gene: TRBV5-1
abundance: .
j_gene: TRBJ1-1
d_gene: .
CDR3nt: TGCGCCAGCAGCCTCGACAGGCAACTAGAGACTGAAGCTTTCTTT
CDR3aa: CASSLDRQLETEAFF

v_gene: TRBV28
abundance: .
j_gene: TRBJ1-3
d_gene: .
CDR3nt: TGTGCCAGCAGTTCGGCAGGGGCCGGAAACACCATATATTTT
CDR3aa: CASSSAGAGNTIYF

v_gene: TRBV27
abundance: .
j_gene: TRBJ1-2
d_gene: TRBD1
CDR3nt: TGTGCCAGCAACCACCCGGGACAGGGGGCGAAGGGCTACACCTTC
CDR3aa: CASNHPGQGAKGYTF

v_gene: TRBV13
abundance: few
j_gene: TRBJ1-5
d_gene: .
CDR3nt: TGTGCCAGCAGCTTAGGGGCACGGGGACGGAATCAGCCCCAGCATTTT
CDR3aa: CASSLGARGRNQPQHF

v_gene: TRBV6-5
abundance: .
j_gene: TRBJ1-2
d_gene: TRBD1
CDR3nt: TGTGCCAGCAGTTATGAGGGACAGCTCTATGGCTACACCTTC
CDR3aa: CASSYEGQLYGYTF

v_gene: TRBV7-9
abundance: few
j_gene: TRBJ2-5
d_gene: .
CDR3nt: TGTGCCAGCAGCTTAGAGACCCAGTACTTC
CDR3aa: CASSLETQYF